Listed below are T cell receptor beta chains from one sample, sequenced in a study of patients with pleural tuberculosis. TCRdb processed the reads anew with MiXCR; each CDR3 protein has one entry. Seen here are approximately 50,000 distinct CDR3 sequences, 6% to 9.5% observed once, and the top ten hold around 15%. The receptor set was obtained from a human donor with pleural tuberculosis. Each CDR3 is given with its conserved first and last residue. D genes are given only for firm matches. The size field is filled for only some rows; it gives once, few, many or a size class.

v_gene,d_gene,abundance,j_gene,CDR3aa,CDR3nt
TRBV19,NA,many,TRBJ1-2,CASSDLRANYGYTF,TGTGCCAGTAGTGACCTCAGGGCGAACTATGGCTACACCTTC
TRBV19,TRBD1,few,TRBJ2-3,CASSRYRGTDTQYF,TGTGCCAGTAGTAGATACAGGGGTACAGATACGCAGTATTTT
TRBV29-1,TRBD2,few,TRBJ2-1,CSVENLAGVEQFF,TGCAGCGTTGAGAACCTAGCGGGAGTTGAGCAGTTCTTC
TRBV28,TRBD1,many,TRBJ2-1,CASSLAGQVHNEQFF,TGTGCCAGCAGTTTAGCAGGACAGGTCCACAATGAGCAGTTCTTC
TRBV10-3,TRBD1,many,TRBJ1-1,CAGIGTGDKAFF,TGTGCCGGTATAGGGACAGGGGATAAAGCTTTCTTT
TRBV19,NA,many,TRBJ2-2,CASSIDKRDTGELFF,TGTGCCAGTAGTATAGATAAACGAGACACCGGGGAGCTGTTTTTT
TRBV29-1,NA,NA,TRBJ2-1,CSVEDRGTYNEQFF,TGCAGCGTTGAAGACAGGGGCACCTACAATGAGCAGTTCTTC
TRBV10-3,NA,many,TRBJ1-2,CAISESRGANYGYTF,TGTGCCATCAGTGAGTCGAGGGGCGCGAACTATGGCTACACCTTC
TRBV5-6,NA,few,TRBJ2-5,CASSLDRQTQYF,TGTGCCAGCAGCTTGGACAGGCAGACCCAGTACTTC
TRBV5-1,NA,medium-sized,TRBJ1-2,CASSLSPGNYGYTF,TGCGCCAGCAGCTTGAGCCCGGGCAACTATGGCTACACCTTC
TRBV2,NA,few,TRBJ2-1,CASRVENGAYNEQFF,TGTGCCAGCAGGGTGGAGAACGGAGCCTACAATGAGCAGTTCTTC
TRBV11-2,TRBD2,many,TRBJ2-7,CASSPSGPLEQYF,TGTGCCAGCAGCCCTAGCGGGCCCCTCGAGCAGTACTTC
TRBV10-3,NA,many,TRBJ2-2,CAINTANTGELFF,TGTGCCATCAATACTGCAAACACCGGGGAGCTGTTTTTT
TRBV28,TRBD1,many,TRBJ2-1,CASSLFGQGRGDEQFF,TGTGCCAGCAGTTTATTTGGACAGGGTAGAGGGGATGAGCAGTTCTTC
TRBV12-3/TRBV12-4,NA,many,TRBJ2-5,CASNPVGEETQYF,TGTGCCAGCAACCCAGTAGGAGAAGAGACCCAGTACTTC
TRBV6-2/TRBV6-3,TRBD1,many,TRBJ1-1,CASSYSLTGGNRTEAFF,TGTGCCAGCAGTTACTCTTTGACAGGGGGTAATAGGACTGAAGCTTTCTTT
TRBV5-6,NA,NA,TRBJ1-6,CASSTPALSPLHF,TGTGCCAGCAGCACGCCGGCTCTCTCACCCCTCCACTTT
TRBV10-3,NA,many,TRBJ1-3,CAISGGDLSGNTIYF,TGTGCCATCAGTGGAGGGGATCTCTCTGGAAACACCATATATTTT
TRBV9,NA,NA,TRBJ1-2,CASSVEGGSNYGYTF,TGTGCCAGCAGCGTGGAAGGGGGGTCAAACTATGGCTACACCTTC
TRBV3-1,NA,many,TRBJ2-1,CARIYYNEQFF,TGTGCCAGGATTTACTACAATGAGCAGTTCTTC
TRBV4-2,NA,many,TRBJ2-3,CASSPRDSHTDTQYF,TGTGCCAGCAGCCCCAGGGACTCGCACACAGATACGCAGTATTTT
TRBV2,TRBD1,many,TRBJ1-5,CASRGTDQPQHF,TGTGCCAGCAGAGGGACAGATCAGCCCCAGCATTTT
TRBV5-1,NA,few,TRBJ1-2,CASRGSQSNYGYTF,TGCGCCAGCAGGGGATCGCAGTCTAACTATGGCTACACCTTC
TRBV2,TRBD1,many,TRBJ1-5,CASSDGTGTQPQHF,TGTGCCAGCAGTGACGGGACAGGAACTCAGCCCCAGCATTTT
TRBV10-3,NA,few,TRBJ2-3,CAISPIGADTQYF,TGTGCCATCAGCCCTATTGGGGCAGATACGCAGTATTTT
TRBV6-1,TRBD1,many,TRBJ1-5,CASSEGTGGNQPQHF,TGTGCCAGCAGTGAAGGGACAGGGGGCAATCAGCCCCAGCATTTT
TRBV11-1,NA,many,TRBJ2-1,CASSSSAGGNEQFF,TGTGCCAGCAGCTCTAGCGCAGGGGGCAATGAGCAGTTCTTC
TRBV6-5,NA,many,TRBJ1-5,CASSYFGQPQHF,TGTGCCAGCAGTTACTTTGGTCAGCCCCAGCATTTT
TRBV13,TRBD2,many,TRBJ2-3,CASSLGLAGGLTDTQYF,TGTGCCAGCAGCTTAGGACTAGCGGGAGGGCTCACAGATACGCAGTATTTT
TRBV11-1,TRBD2,NA,TRBJ2-7,CASSLSGRAYEQYF,TGTGCCAGCAGCTTGAGCGGGAGAGCGTACGAGCAGTACTTC
TRBV20-1,TRBD1,many,TRBJ2-3,CSARDRGGWGTDTQYF,TGCAGTGCTAGAGATAGAGGGGGCTGGGGCACAGATACGCAGTATTTT
TRBV12-3/TRBV12-4,TRBD1,many,TRBJ1-2,CASSFVGQGGGYTF,TGTGCCAGCAGTTTCGTCGGACAGGGTGGGGGCTACACCTTC
TRBV24-1,NA,many,TRBJ2-1,CATSDFHNEQFF,TGTGCCACCAGTGATTTTCACAATGAGCAGTTCTTC
TRBV2,TRBD1,many,TRBJ2-5,CASRADREETQYF,TGTGCCAGCAGAGCGGACAGGGAAGAGACCCAGTACTTC
TRBV25-1,TRBD2,many,TRBJ2-3,CASSHRPAGASPDTQYF,TGTGCCAGCAGTCACAGGCCAGCGGGAGCGTCCCCAGATACGCAGTATTTT
TRBV6-2/TRBV6-3,NA,many,TRBJ2-1,CASSYLNNEQFF,TGTGCCAGCAGTTACTTAAACAATGAGCAGTTCTTC
TRBV18,NA,NA,TRBJ2-5,CASSPGAETQYF,TGTGCCAGCTCACCAGGAGCGGAGACCCAGTACTTC
TRBV20-1,NA,NA,TRBJ2-7,CSARRGTVSGYEQYF,TGCAGTGCTAGGAGGGGGACTGTGAGCGGCTACGAGCAGTACTTC
TRBV18,NA,many,TRBJ2-1,CASSPIAANEQFF,TGTGCCAGCTCACCAATAGCGGCCAATGAGCAGTTCTTC
TRBV24-1,NA,many,TRBJ1-2,CATSDPKFAGNYGYTF,TGTGCCACCAGTGACCCAAAGTTCGCGGGGAACTATGGCTACACCTTC
TRBV11-1,TRBD1,many,TRBJ1-1,CASSLSWDRNTEAFF,TGTGCCAGCAGCTTAAGTTGGGACAGGAACACTGAAGCTTTCTTT
TRBV19,NA,NA,TRBJ1-1,CASNRGNTEAFF,TGTGCCAGTAATAGGGGGAACACTGAAGCTTTCTTT
TRBV12-3/TRBV12-4,NA,few,TRBJ2-2,CASSSSRVSNTGELFF,TGTGCCAGCTCGTCCTCGCGGGTGTCGAACACCGGGGAGCTGTTTTTT
TRBV5-1,NA,many,TRBJ2-2,CASSLVAGELFF,TGCGCCAGCAGCTTGGTTGCCGGCGAGCTGTTTTTT
TRBV20-1,NA,many,TRBJ2-7,CSASYEQYF,TGCAGTGCGAGCTACGAGCAGTACTTC
TRBV11-2,NA,NA,TRBJ2-1,CASSLEIGNEQFF,TGTGCCAGCAGCTTAGAAATAGGCAATGAGCAGTTCTTC
TRBV29-1,NA,NA,TRBJ2-1,CSAAINEQFF,TGCAGCGCCGCCATCAATGAGCAGTTCTTC